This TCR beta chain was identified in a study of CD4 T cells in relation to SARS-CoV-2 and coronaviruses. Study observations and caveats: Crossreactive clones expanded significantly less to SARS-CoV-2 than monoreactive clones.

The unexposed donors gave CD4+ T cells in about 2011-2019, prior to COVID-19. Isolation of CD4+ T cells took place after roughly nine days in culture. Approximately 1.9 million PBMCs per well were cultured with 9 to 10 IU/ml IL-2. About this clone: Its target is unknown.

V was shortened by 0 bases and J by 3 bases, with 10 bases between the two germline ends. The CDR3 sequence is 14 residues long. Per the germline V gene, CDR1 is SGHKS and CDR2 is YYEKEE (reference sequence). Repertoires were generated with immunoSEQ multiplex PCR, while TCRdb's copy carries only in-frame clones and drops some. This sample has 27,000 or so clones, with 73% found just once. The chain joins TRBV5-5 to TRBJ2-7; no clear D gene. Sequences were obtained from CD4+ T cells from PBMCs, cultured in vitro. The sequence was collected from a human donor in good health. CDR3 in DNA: TGTGCCAGCAGCTTGGACGCCAGGAGCTACGAGCAGTACTTC. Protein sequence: CASSLDARSYEQYF.